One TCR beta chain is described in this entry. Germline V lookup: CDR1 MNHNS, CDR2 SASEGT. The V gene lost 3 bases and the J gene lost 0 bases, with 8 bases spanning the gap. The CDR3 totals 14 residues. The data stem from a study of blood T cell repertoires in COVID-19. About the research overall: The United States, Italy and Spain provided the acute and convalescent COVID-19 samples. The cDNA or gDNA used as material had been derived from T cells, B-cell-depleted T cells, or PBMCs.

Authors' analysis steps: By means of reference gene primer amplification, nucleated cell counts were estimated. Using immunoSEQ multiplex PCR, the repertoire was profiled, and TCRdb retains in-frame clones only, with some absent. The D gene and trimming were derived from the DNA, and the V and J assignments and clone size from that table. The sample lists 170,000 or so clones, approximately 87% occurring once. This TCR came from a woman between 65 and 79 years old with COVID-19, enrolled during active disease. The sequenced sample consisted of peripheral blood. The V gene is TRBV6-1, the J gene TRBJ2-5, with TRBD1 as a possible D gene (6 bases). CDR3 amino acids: CASSEGHHQETQYF. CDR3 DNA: TGTGCCAGCAGTGAGGGACACCACCAAGAGACCCAGTACTTC.